Sequencing of this T cell receptor beta chain was carried out in a study of cytomegalovirus exposure and HLA in healthy donors. Findings and caveats of the study: Across donors, sequencing depth was assumed by presence/absence analyses to be roughly uniform.

PCR involved 60 Vbeta and 13 Jbeta primers. TCRdb keeps only in-frame clones here, not all; method: immunoSEQ multiplex PCR. The table shows some 150,000 clones, with 55% to 80% occurring only once. With regard to this clone: The antigen remains unidentified.

The sequenced sample consisted of PBMCs. The clonotype originates from a human donor in good health.

The CDR3 loop is CASSLASGSQTQYF. Here the CDR3 DNA reads TGTGCCAGCAGCTTGGCCAGCGGGAGTCAGACCCAGTACTTC. The chain has TRBV7-6 and TRBJ2-5, with 8 nucleotides matching TRBD2. The CDR3 has 14 residues. The germline V gene encodes CDR1 SGHVS and CDR2 FNYEAQ. With V trimmed by 3 bases and J by 6 bases, 6 bases remained unmatched.